A selection of T cell receptor beta chains follows, all from one sample in a study of shared clonotypes between healthy human individuals. Sequenced by immunoSEQ multiplex PCR; TCRdb stores in-frame clones only, minus some. The sample has some 1 million clones; roughly 80% are singletons. The material sequenced was memory CD4+ T cells sorted from blood. Receptors originate from a man aged 18 to 29 in good health. Both conserved end residues are part of each CDR3. Fields, in order: V gene, CDR3 protein.

>TRBV18
CASSSNRGYEQYF
>TRBV2
CASSEWGQGNQPQHF
>TRBV6-6
CASSPRTSGRPNEQFF
>TRBV11-2
CASSLSSKVDTQYF
>TRBV6-5
CASSSYGVNEKLFF
>TRBV7-8
CASSPAGRVDEKLFF
>TRBV10-2
CASSVLRGYTNTGELFF
>TRBV10-3
CAISETGQETQYF
>TRBV14
CASSPIRAYNSPLHF
>TRBV18
CASSPDGSSYEQYF
>TRBV5-6
CASSWDSPSGNTIYF
>TRBV2
CASSEEVVTSYEQYF
>TRBV27
CAGPGTGTYEQYF
>TRBV4-1
CASSLGTMVSNQPQHF
>TRBV28
CASSPTRVTNTEAFF
>TRBV7-9
CASSLSAGREDTQYF
>TRBV5-6
CASSRLDFNEQFF
>TRBV11-2
CASRLDQGITEAFF
>TRBV5-6
CASSFQAYGYTF
>TRBV19
CASSGRGGDGYTF
>TRBV7-8
CASSADRAYGYTF
>TRBV19
CASSIPRTLYGYTF
>TRBV6-5
CASSFFTSTDTQYF
>TRBV7-2
CASSFGGGSSYNEQFF
>TRBV5-6
CASSWRGMDTEAFF
>TRBV5-4
CASSLITKPPWEQYF
>TRBV11-2
CASSLGLAGAANNNEQFF
>TRBV5-4
CASSPRGGAGANVLTF
>TRBV4-2
CASSQDFGTGLNYGYTF
>TRBV5-7
CASSRDRGGEQFF
>TRBV5-1
CASSLPLAGEANEQFF
>TRBV10-3
CAIRGSGTEAFF
>TRBV6-5
CASSTPGVEQYF
>TRBV6-5
CASSKSGSFYNEQFF
>TRBV29-1
CSVEDRESYNEQFF
>TRBV5-6
CASSSAGTGGNEKLFF
>TRBV19
CASSPSASGRGTDTQYF
>TRBV2
CASRGHVEQFF
>TRBV5-1
CASSPGGLNFYNEQFF
>TRBV10-3
CAISERLADTDTQYF
>TRBV2
CASMTPPVGETQYF